This TCR beta chain stems from a study of blood T cells in healthy people across ages (dated by TCRdb to the mid-2010s). Looking at the study overall: Template switching captured roughly one uniquely barcoded TCR beta cDNA molecule per two T cells in model experiments. To track age-related changes in TCR beta repertoire diversity, the study relied on deep sequencing normalized with unique cDNA molecular identifiers. The donors were divided into four age groups: young (average around 15 years), middle-aged (about 40), aged (around 67) and long-lived (roughly 88). To avoid experimental bias, donors of different ages were spread randomly across the sequencing lanes. The study analyzed two additional independent replicas of 1 million unique cDNA reads from the same blood draw for two donors, one aged 18 to 30 and one aged 80 or older.

Its CDR3 holds 12 amino acids, cysteine through phenylalanine. The sequence is cut down to CDR3 DNA, 36 bases in frame from base 1. The germline ends are 7 bases apart after V is trimmed by 1 base and J by 7 bases. CDR1 and CDR2, per the germline V gene (reference sequence), are LGHDT and YNNKEL. Systemically healthy Caucasian individuals from Russia, 35 to 50 in total and aged about 6 to 95 years, were included as donors. Around 10 milliliters of peripheral blood were collected from each donor into EDTA-treated Vacutainer tubes. Ficoll-Paque density-gradient centrifugation was used to isolate PBMCs, with at least 6 million obtained per sample. Trizol reagent was used to extract total RNA from PBMCs, with at least 5 micrograms per sample. For every donor, flow cytometry on a PBMC aliquot measured the percentage of naive CD45RAhigh/CD27high T cells. The library relied on 5' RACE. Sequencer: Illumina HiSeq 2500. The second PCR ran for about 6 to 12 cycles and used a J-beta primer mix along with a sample-barcoded 5' primer. A template-switch 5' adaptor carrying 12 random nucleotides introduced a unique molecular identifier onto each TCR beta cDNA molecule. Each sample yielded at least 2.5 million CDR3-containing paired-end reads. The Mint cDNA synthesis kit, primed by a TRBC-specific oligonucleotide, was used to synthesize first-strand cDNA from all RNA. Following uracil-DNA glycosylase treatment, all cDNA underwent a first 18-cycle PCR with the universal primers M1SS and BC2_uni_R. The authors' analysis ran thus. Normalization of each sample was performed by random selection of 1 million high-quality reads, each carrying a distinct molecular identifier. Reads sharing molecular identifiers were discarded rather than binned into consensus sequences. MiTCR, set to a Q25 quality threshold and the strictest error-elimination algorithm, was used for CDR3 identification, clonotype clustering and error correction. A nonparametric unseen species model with Euler transformation was used to estimate a lower bound on total TCR beta diversity. Starting from the raw public reads, TCRdb applied fastp trimming at Q25, assembled clones with MiXCR and retained in-frame beta chains. Rows are unified per CDR3 protein, each entry keeping the most common DNA and genes. TCRdb's processing, not the authors' own work, is the source of the V and J calls. Present in this sample are approximately 800,000 distinct CDR3 sequences, about 56% of which were seen just once. In total, the top ten clones hold under 30% of the sample.

What the authors observed across the whole study: As age increased, observed TCR beta diversity per million T cells dropped in a roughly linear way, and a significant reduction was already evident by age roughly 36. Observed TCR beta diversity correlated strongly with the percentage of naive T cells measured by flow cytometry. Estimates of total diversity from one million sequenced T cells were regarded as lower bounds and underestimates. Bulk unsorted PBMC profiling prevented conclusive comparison of naive and antigen-experienced compartments. Compared with the aged group, the long-lived group had more naive CD4+ T cells, fewer expanded clones and increased TCR diversity, suggesting age selection. Donor CMV infection status was unknown, potentially confounding age-related changes in expanded clonotypes.

Concerning this clonotype itself: Its antigen is still unknown. No base qualities exist here, and no much larger clone lies one base off it.

The V and J genes are TRBV3-1 and TRBJ1-2; no D segment can be confidently identified. The clonotype was recovered from a man between 40 and 49 years old in good health. Material: blood. In nucleotides, the sequence is TGTGCCAGCAGCCAAGGGGGTGGTGGCTACACCTTC. Its amino acids are CASSQGGGGYTF.